These 18 T cell receptor beta chains were all obtained from the same sample, sequenced in a study of T cell responses to AZD1222 COVID-19 vaccine. TCRdb's table, derived via immunoSEQ multiplex PCR, lists solely in-frame clones and lacks some. Seen here are 120,000 or so clones, around 85% observed once, and the top ten hold approximately 6.2%. The source was peripheral blood, collected on day 0 of AZD1222 vaccination. The receptors come from an adult in good health.

The V and J genes are TRBV5-4 and TRBJ2-6, with unresolved D. V was shortened by 4 bases and J by 0 bases, with 8 bases between the two germline ends. This CDR3 region has 15 residues. Germline V gene data show CDR1 as SGHNT and CDR2 as YYREEE (reference sequence). CDR3 nucleotide sequence: TGTGCCAGCAGCACCCCCGGCTCTGGGGCCAACGTCCTGACTTTC. It translates to CASSTPGSGANVLTF.

The gene calls are TRBV28 and TRBJ1-2, with 10 bases fitting TRBD1. CDR1 MDHEN and CDR2 SYDVKM come from the germline V gene. V gave up 6 bases and J gave up 10 bases; unmatched junction bases: 11. CDR3 size: 14 residues. Here the CDR3 DNA reads TGTGCCAGCAGGGGAGGGGGACAGGGGCCTTCCTACACCTTC. As protein: CASRGGGQGPSYTF.

The chain joins TRBV28 to TRBJ2-7; 7 bases map to TRBD1. The CDR3 runs to 15 residues. Germline CDR1 and CDR2: MDHEN and SYDVKM. V shed 5 bases and J 2 bases; nucleotides not matched to a gene: 9. The CDR3 spells CASSLAGTETYEQYF. The CDR3 nucleotides are TGTGCCAGCAGTCTCGCCGGGACAGAGACCTACGAGCAGTACTTC.

The chain joins TRBV6-4 to TRBJ2-1, with 11 bases matching TRBD2. There are 15 residues in the CDR3. Germline V lookup: CDR1 MRHNA, CDR2 SNTAGT. The V segment lost 5 bases and the J segment 9 bases; nucleotides outside the gene matches: 9. The DNA of the CDR3 is TGTGCCAGCAGTCCCGGGACTAGCGGCGTCAGTGAGCAGTTCTTC. Translation: CASSPGTSGVSEQFF.

V usage is TRBV9 and J usage is TRBJ1-2; D is unclear. Looked up from germline, CDR1 is SGDLS and CDR2 is YYNGEE. V gave up 4 bases and J gave up 0 bases, with 13 bases separating them. The CDR3 has 15 residues. In DNA form, the CDR3 reads TGTGCCAGCAGCTTCACCGCTGTGCCTAACTATGGCTACACCTTC. It specifies CASSFTAVPNYGYTF.

This rearrangement joins TRBV5-5 to TRBJ1-4; possible D gene TRBD1, 6 bases. The CDR3 is 16 amino acids. The germline CDR1 and CDR2 sequences are SGHKS and YYEKEE (reference sequence). The V end lost 1 base, the J end lost 0 bases, and 10 bases lay between the germline ends. DNA for the CDR3: TGTGCCAGCAGCTTGAGGGACATATCAACTAATGAAAAACTGTTTTTT. This gives the protein CASSLRDISTNEKLFF. Combining the CDR3 with reference TRBV5-5 and TRBJ1-4 gives the whole variable domain DAGVTQSPTHLIKTRGQQVTLRCSPISGHKSVSWYQQVLGQGPQFIFQYYEKEERGRGNFPDRFSARQFPNYSSELNVNALLLGDSALYLCASSLRDISTNEKLFFGSGTQLSVL.

This chain links TRBV7-2 with TRBJ1-5, with D possibly being TRBD1 (5 bases). CDR1 is SGHTA and CDR2 is FQGNSA in the germline V gene. The CDR3 is made up of 13 amino acids. V shed 5 bases and J shed 6 bases, with 11 bases lying between them. The CDR3 DNA sequence: TGTGCCAGCAGCCAGGAAAGGGGTCAGCCCCAGCATTTT. Protein product: CASSQERGQPQHF.

The chain combines TRBV4-2 with TRBJ2-1, with D uncertain. The V and J ends lost 2 bases and 5 bases respectively, with 13 bases between them. Germline values: CDR1 LGHNA, CDR2 YNFKEQ. This CDR3 has 15 residues. The CDR3 coding sequence is TGTGCCAGCAGCCAATCGGCGTCTGGGAACAATGAGCAGTTCTTC. This encodes CASSQSASGNNEQFF.

The chain has TRBV19 and TRBJ1-4; TRBD1 might be the D (5 bases). V was trimmed by 4 bases and J by 4 bases, leaving 10 bases between them. Germline assignment: CDR1 LNHDA and CDR2 SQIVND (reference sequence). The CDR3 loop spans 14 amino acids. The CDR3 sequence is CASSRDGFNEKLFF. The CDR3 DNA sequence: TGTGCCAGTAGTAGGGACGGCTTTAATGAAAAACTGTTTTTT.

The chain recombines TRBV21-1 with TRBJ1-5; TRBD1 is the table's D call and was not checked against the DNA. TRBV21-1 is deemed a pseudogene. The CDR3 extends over 18 amino acids. This CDR3 is CASEDPTYTGDLWQPQHF. CDR3 coding DNA: TGTGCCAGCGAAGATCCCACCTATACAGGGGATCTTTGGCAGCCCCAGCATTTT.

V is TRBV27 and J is TRBJ2-7; D may be TRBD1 or TRBD2 (6 bases each). Between the trimmed V and J ends, which lost 6 bases and 1 base, there was a span of 16 bases. Germline-derived CDR1 and CDR2 are MNHEY and SMNVEV (reference sequence). This CDR3 spans 15 amino acids. In DNA form, the CDR3 reads TGTGCCAGCAGGCGGAGGGGGGACCCTTCCTACGAGCAGTACTTC. Translation: CASRRRGDPSYEQYF.

The chain uses TRBV28 and TRBJ2-4, with D tentatively TRBD2 (5 bases). The CDR3 has 14 residues. V lost 6 bases and J 8 bases, leaving 17 bases between the germline ends. Germline values: CDR1 MDHEN, CDR2 SYDVKM. The CDR3, as DNA: TGTGCCAGCAGCCCGCTTAACCTCGGGGACATTCAGTACTTC. Its protein is CASSPLNLGDIQYF.

CDR3 amino acids: CASRKGATTNEKLFF. CDR3 bases: TGTGCCAGTAGAAAGGGAGCAACAACTAATGAAAAACTGTTTTTT. V and J are TRBV19 and TRBJ1-4; no clear D gene. Germline loops: CDR1 LNHDA, CDR2 SQIVND (reference sequence). V was trimmed by 6 bases and J by 0 bases, leaving 11 bases between them. This CDR3 has 15 residues.

This clone appeared once. J is TRBJ2-7 and V is TRBV4-1; 8 bases are a match to TRBD1. Losses at the gene ends were 1 base for V and 0 bases for J; bases not matched to a gene: 2. CDR3 size: 15 residues. Germline CDR1 and CDR2: MGHRA and YSYEKL. This CDR3 is CASSQGTGSSYEQYF. The CDR3 DNA reads as TGCGCCAGCAGCCAAGGGACAGGGAGCTCCTACGAGCAGTACTTC.

This clone occurred once. The chain has TRBV3-1 (or the pseudogene TRBV3-2) and TRBJ1-6; D call uncertain. V was shortened by 1 base and J by 11 bases, with 18 bases between the two germline ends. The germline gives CDR1 LGHDT, CDR2 YNNKEL (reference sequence). The CDR3 sequence is 16 residues long. This CDR3 is CASSQGTEQLQAPLHF. The DNA for the CDR3 is TGTGCCAGCAGCCAAGGAACGGAACAGTTACAAGCACCCCTCCACTTT.

The chain joins TRBV6-6 to TRBJ1-3; TRBD1 might be the D (5 bases). This CDR3 has 12 residues. Germline-derived CDR1 and CDR2 are MNHNY and SVGAGI (reference sequence). V was cut by 8 bases and J by 4 bases, with 9 bases left in between. CDR3 DNA: TGTGCCAGCGAGGCAGGGGGAAACACCATATATTTT. Protein: CASEAGGNTIYF.

Of note for this clone: The same CDR3 also results from other DNA sequences found in this sample. The chain employs TRBV4-2 and TRBJ1-1; 7 bases map to TRBD1. The V gene end was trimmed by 0 bases and the J gene end by 6 bases; junction bases not matched to a gene: 1. The CDR3 length is 13 residues. From germline, CDR1 is LGHNA and CDR2 YNFKEQ. CDR3 in DNA: TGTGCCAGCAGCCAAGACAGGGGGGCTGAAGCTTTCTTT. Its protein product is CASSQDRGAEAFF.

With regard to this clone: Additional DNA sequences in this sample encode the identical CDR3. The rearrangement uses TRBV7-9 and TRBJ1-5; D is uncertain. V was trimmed by 1 base and J by 0 bases, leaving 4 bases between them. The CDR3 contains 14 residues. CDR1 and CDR2 from the germline V gene are SEHNR and FQNEAQ (reference sequence). The CDR3 DNA reads TGTGCCAGCAGCTTAGGAGCTAGCAATCAGCCCCAGCATTTT. Its translation: CASSLGASNQPQHF.